The 13 T cell receptor beta chains below come from one sample, sequenced in a study of OX40 agonist ivuxolimab in advanced cancers. The assay was immunoSEQ multiplex PCR, and TCRdb's table has in-frame clones only and misses some. The sample has almost 85,000 clones; roughly nine tenths are singletons. Source: CD4+ or CD8+ T cells sorted from blood, taken in a trial of the OX40 agonist ivuxolimab. The receptors here all came from an adult with an advanced solid tumor such as melanoma, head and neck, liver or kidney cancer.

This chain uses TRBV7-9 with TRBJ2-2; a weak D match, TRBD2 (7 bases). Per germline, CDR1 SEHNR and CDR2 FQNEAQ (reference sequence). The V end was cut by 4 bases, the J end by 4 bases, with 19 bases between. The CDR3 length is 17 residues. In nucleotides, the CDR3 is TGTGCCAGCAGCTCACGGGGAGGGACACCGATCACCGGGGAGCTGTTTTTT. This encodes CASSSRGGTPITGELFF.

The chain recombines TRBV6-1 with TRBJ2-1; a possible D gene is TRBD1 (5 bases). This CDR3 comprises 14 residues. Trimming removed 5 bases at V and 1 base at J, with 9 bases between. Germline V CDR1 and CDR2: MNHNS, SASEGT. CDR3 in DNA: TGTGCCAGCAGTTGGGCAGGGTCCTACAATGAGCAGTTCTTC. Amino acids: CASSWAGSYNEQFF.

This clone was observed a single time. The V call is TRBV2, the J call TRBJ2-3; D may be TRBD2 (5 bases). The V end was cut by 5 bases, the J end by 0 bases, with 12 bases between. The CDR3 spans 15 residues. The V gene's germline CDR1 is SNHLY and CDR2 FYNNEI. The CDR3 DNA sequence: TGTGCCAGCAGTAGAGAGGGCGGAAGCACAGATACGCAGTATTTT. Its translation: CASSREGGSTDTQYF.

The V and J genes are TRBV9 and TRBJ2-1; 10 bases match TRBD2. This CDR3 is 16 amino acids long. The junction had 12 bases not matched to a gene; V was cut back by 4 bases and J by 8 bases. Germline-derived CDR1 and CDR2 are SGDLS and YYNGEE. As DNA, the CDR3 is TGTGCCAGCAGCATTCGAGCGGGGGGGCCGGTGCATGAGCAGTTCTTC. The encoded protein is CASSIRAGGPVHEQFF.

The rearrangement uses TRBV10-3 and TRBJ1-2; D might be TRBD1 (6 bases). Trimming took off 2 bases at V and 3 bases at J, with 10 bases between the two ends. The CDR3 totals 14 residues. Per germline, CDR1 ENHRY and CDR2 SYGVKD. In nucleotides, the CDR3 is TGTGCCATCAGTGAGCCAGACAGGTACTATGGCTACACCTTC. It yields the protein CAISEPDRYYGYTF.

The CDR3: CASSVGPFMNTEAFF. The CDR3 region has the DNA TGTGCCAGCAGCGTAGGTCCGTTCATGAACACTGAAGCTTTCTTT. The J gene is TRBJ1-1, the V gene TRBV9; no reliable D call. The ends were cut back, 0 bases at V and 0 bases at J, with 9 bases in the middle. There are 15 residues in the CDR3. The germline V gene encodes CDR1 SGDLS and CDR2 YYNGEE.

The chain is built from TRBV28 and TRBJ1-1; no reliable D call. Trimming removed 3 bases from V and 5 bases from J, with 16 bases in between. Germline-derived CDR1 and CDR2 are MDHEN and SYDVKM. This CDR3 spans 15 amino acids. The CDR3 nucleotides are TGTGCCAGCAGTTTGAGCGGAGCGGGTGGAACTGAAGCTTTCTTT. This codes for CASSLSGAGGTEAFF. Looking up the rest from reference TRBV28 and TRBJ1-1 gives the full variable domain: DVKVTQSSRYLVKRTGEKVFLECVQDMDHENMFWYRQDPGLGLRLIYFSYDVKMKEKGDIPEGYSVSREKKERFSLILESASTNQTSMYLCASSLSGAGGTEAFFGQGTRLTVV.

The gene calls are TRBV19 and TRBJ1-5, with TRBD1 matching 8 bases. The V gene's germline CDR1 is LNHDA and CDR2 SQIVND (reference sequence). J lost 1 base, V lost 3 bases, and 5 bases had no gene match. The CDR3 spans 16 residues. The DNA for the CDR3 is TGTGCCAGTAGTATGCCGGACAGGGCAAGCAATCAGCCCCAGCATTTT. Its translation is CASSMPDRASNQPQHF.

The chain links TRBV7-9 to TRBJ1-1, with 8 bases identical to TRBD1. Unmatched junction bases numbered 8, after V lost 3 bases and J lost 11 bases. The CDR3 is made up of 13 amino acids. Per germline, CDR1 SEHNR and CDR2 FQNEAQ (reference sequence). The CDR3 DNA sequence: TGTGCCAGCAGCTTGGAGCAGGGGGCGGTCGCTTTCTTT. Translating it yields CASSLEQGAVAFF. Based on the CDR3 plus reference TRBV7-9 and TRBJ1-1, the full variable domain is DTGVSQNPRHKITKRGQNVTFRCDPISEHNRLYWYRQTLGQGPEFLTYFQNEAQLEKSRLLSDRFSAERPKGSFSTLEIQRTEQGDSAMYLCASSLEQGAVAFFGQGTRLTVV.

The J gene is TRBJ2-1, the V gene TRBV9; 8 bases line up with TRBD2. Germline CDR1 and CDR2: SGDLS and YYNGEE. The CDR3 spans 16 residues. After removal of 3 bases from V and 3 bases from J, the junction contained 8 bases not matched to a gene. The CDR3 sequence: CASSASGGFYYNEQFF. DNA of the CDR3: TGTGCCAGCAGCGCTTCGGGGGGGTTCTACTACAATGAGCAGTTCTTC.

The chain has TRBV15 and TRBJ2-1; D not resolved. Trimming pared 1 base from V and 9 bases from J, leaving 7 bases between. The CDR3 has 12 residues. Germline lookup yields CDR1 LNHNV and CDR2 YYDKDF (reference sequence). The DNA for the CDR3 is TGTGCCACCAGCAGAGGACTCTCTGAGCAGTTCTTC. It codes for CATSRGLSEQFF.

V and J are TRBV30 and TRBJ1-1, with D hard to call. CDR1 is GTSNPN, CDR2 SVGIG, per germline (reference sequence). There are 11 residues in the CDR3. Trimming stripped 4 bases from V and 5 bases from J, with 8 bases between. The CDR3 nucleotides read TGTGCCTGGACAGATAAAACTGAAGCTTTCTTT. Its translation is CAWTDKTEAFF.

The rearrangement joins TRBV6-1 to TRBJ2-3; TRBD1 agrees at 9 bases. Germline V gives CDR1 MNHNS, CDR2 SASEGT. The CDR3 is 12 amino acids. Trimming cost V 11 bases and J 7 bases; bases outside gene matches: 7. CDR3 loop: CADRGDGYTQYF. The CDR3 coding sequence is TGTGCCGACAGGGGGGATGGGTATACGCAGTATTTT.